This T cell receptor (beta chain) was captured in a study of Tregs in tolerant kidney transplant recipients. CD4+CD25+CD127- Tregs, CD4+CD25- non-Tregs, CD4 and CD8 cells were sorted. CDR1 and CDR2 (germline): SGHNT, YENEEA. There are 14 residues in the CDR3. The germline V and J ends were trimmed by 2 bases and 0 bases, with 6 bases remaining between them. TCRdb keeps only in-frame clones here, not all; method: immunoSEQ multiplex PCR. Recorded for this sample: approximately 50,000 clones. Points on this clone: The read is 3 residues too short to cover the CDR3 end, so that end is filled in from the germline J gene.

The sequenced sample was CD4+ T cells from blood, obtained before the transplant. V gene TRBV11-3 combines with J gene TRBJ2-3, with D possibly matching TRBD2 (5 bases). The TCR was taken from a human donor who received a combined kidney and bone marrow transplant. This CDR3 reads CASSLSGSTDTQYF. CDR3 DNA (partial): TGTGCCAGCAGCTTAAGCGGTAGCACAGATACG.